This TCR beta chain derives from a study of blood T cell repertoires in COVID-19. Study-wide context: The samples span acute and convalescent COVID-19 from the United States, Italy and Spain. The cDNA or gDNA used as material had been derived from T cells, B-cell-depleted T cells, or PBMCs.

Original processing methods: Reference gene primer amplification yielded estimated nucleated cell counts. TCRdb keeps only in-frame clones here, not all; method: immunoSEQ multiplex PCR. The DNA was the basis for D and trimming; V, J and clone size are from that table. The sample gives 150,000 to 200,000 clones, 80% to 90% of which show up once; approximately 2.1% is in the top ten. Per germline, CDR1 SNHLY and CDR2 FYNNEI. The V and J ends lost 3 bases and 5 bases respectively, with 10 bases between them. The CDR3 totals 13 residues. The V call is TRBV2, the J call TRBJ1-1; D may be TRBD1 (5 bases). The material sequenced was peripheral blood. The clonotype comes from a man aged 18 to 29 who had recovered from COVID-19. The CDR3 region is CASSDRVVTEAFF. CDR3 DNA sequence: TGTGCCAGCAGTGACAGGGTGGTGACTGAAGCTTTCTTT.